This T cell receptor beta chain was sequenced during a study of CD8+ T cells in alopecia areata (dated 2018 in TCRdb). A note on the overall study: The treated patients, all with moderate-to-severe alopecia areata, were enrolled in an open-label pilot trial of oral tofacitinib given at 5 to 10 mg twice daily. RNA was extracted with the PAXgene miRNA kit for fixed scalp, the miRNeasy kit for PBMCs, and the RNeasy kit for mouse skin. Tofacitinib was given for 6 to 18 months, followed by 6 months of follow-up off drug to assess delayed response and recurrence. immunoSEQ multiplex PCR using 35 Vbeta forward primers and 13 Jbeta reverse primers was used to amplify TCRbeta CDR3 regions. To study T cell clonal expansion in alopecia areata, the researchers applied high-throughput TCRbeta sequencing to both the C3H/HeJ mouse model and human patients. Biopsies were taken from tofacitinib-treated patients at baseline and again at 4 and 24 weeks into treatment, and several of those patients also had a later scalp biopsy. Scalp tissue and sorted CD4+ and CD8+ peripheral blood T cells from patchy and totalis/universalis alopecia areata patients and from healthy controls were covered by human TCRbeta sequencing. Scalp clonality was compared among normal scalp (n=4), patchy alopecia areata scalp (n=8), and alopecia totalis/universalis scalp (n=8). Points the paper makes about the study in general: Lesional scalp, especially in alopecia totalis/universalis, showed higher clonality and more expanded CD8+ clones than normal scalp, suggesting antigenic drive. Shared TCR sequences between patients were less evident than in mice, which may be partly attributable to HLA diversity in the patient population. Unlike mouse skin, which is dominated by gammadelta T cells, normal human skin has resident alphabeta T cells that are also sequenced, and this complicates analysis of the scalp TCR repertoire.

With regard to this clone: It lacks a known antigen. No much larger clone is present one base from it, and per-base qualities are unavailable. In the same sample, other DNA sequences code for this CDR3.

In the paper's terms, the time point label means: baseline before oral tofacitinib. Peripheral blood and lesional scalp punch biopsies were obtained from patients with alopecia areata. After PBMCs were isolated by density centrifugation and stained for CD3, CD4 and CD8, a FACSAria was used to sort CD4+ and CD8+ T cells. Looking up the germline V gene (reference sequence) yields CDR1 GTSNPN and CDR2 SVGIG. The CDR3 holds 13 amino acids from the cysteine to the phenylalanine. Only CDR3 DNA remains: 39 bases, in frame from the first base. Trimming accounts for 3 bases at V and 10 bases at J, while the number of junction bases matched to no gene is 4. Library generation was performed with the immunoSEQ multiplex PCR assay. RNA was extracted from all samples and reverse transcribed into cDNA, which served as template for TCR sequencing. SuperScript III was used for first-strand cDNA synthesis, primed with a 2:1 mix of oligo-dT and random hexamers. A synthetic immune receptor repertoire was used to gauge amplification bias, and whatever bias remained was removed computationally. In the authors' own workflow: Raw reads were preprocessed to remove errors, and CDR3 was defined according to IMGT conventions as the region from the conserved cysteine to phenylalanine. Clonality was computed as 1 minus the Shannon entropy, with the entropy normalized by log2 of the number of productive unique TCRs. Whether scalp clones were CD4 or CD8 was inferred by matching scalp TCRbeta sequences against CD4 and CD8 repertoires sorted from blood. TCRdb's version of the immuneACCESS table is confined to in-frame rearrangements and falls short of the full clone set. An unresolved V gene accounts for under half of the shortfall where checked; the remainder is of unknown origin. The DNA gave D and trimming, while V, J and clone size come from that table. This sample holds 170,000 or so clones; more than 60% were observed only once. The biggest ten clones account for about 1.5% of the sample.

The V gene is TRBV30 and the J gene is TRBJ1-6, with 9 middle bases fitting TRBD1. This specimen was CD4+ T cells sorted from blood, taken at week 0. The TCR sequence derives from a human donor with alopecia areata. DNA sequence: TGTGCCTGGAGCGACAGGGGGGACTCACCCCTCCACTTT. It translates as CAWSDRGDSPLHF.